Sequencing of this TCR beta chain was carried out in a study of monozygotic twins with inflammatory bowel disease. Study-level results: Nothing supported a single strong signal or clonotype that was associated with IBD.

The germline gives CDR1 SGHAT, CDR2 FQNNGV. This CDR3 spans 15 amino acids. From its re-call of the 5' RACE reads, TCRdb lists each CDR3 protein once, without DNA. In all, the sample yields approximately 340,000 distinct CDR3 sequences. A note on this clonotype: What it recognizes is unknown.

Sequencing input: blood. The rearrangement links TRBV11-2 to TRBJ2-3; absent DNA, TCRdb's TRBD2 call cannot be checked. The TCR originated in a human donor with ulcerative colitis or Crohn's disease, or a healthy co-twin of an affected twin (not recorded which). CDR3 protein: CASSRWTSGTDTQYF.